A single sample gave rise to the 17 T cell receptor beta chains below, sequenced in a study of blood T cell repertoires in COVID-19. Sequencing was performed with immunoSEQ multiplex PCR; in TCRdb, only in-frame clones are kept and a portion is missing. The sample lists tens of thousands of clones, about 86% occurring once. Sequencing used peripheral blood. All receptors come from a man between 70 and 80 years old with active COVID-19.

This CDR3 reads CASGRGQGNSGANVLTF. For the CDR3, the DNA is TGTGCTAGTGGTAGAGGACAGGGCAATTCTGGGGCCAACGTCCTGACTTTC. The chain carries TRBV12-5 and TRBJ2-6; 8 nucleotides align to TRBD1. Germline trimming cut 5 bases from V and 1 base from J; bases unmatched to any gene: 7. The CDR3 covers 17 residues. Germline CDR1 reads LGHNT; CDR2 reads FRNRAP.

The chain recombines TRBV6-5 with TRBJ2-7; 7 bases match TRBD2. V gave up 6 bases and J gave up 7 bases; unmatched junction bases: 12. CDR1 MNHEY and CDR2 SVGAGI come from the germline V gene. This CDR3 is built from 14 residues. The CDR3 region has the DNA TGTGCCAGCAGCCTCGGGACTACTTTTAGTGAGCAGTACTTC. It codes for CASSLGTTFSEQYF.

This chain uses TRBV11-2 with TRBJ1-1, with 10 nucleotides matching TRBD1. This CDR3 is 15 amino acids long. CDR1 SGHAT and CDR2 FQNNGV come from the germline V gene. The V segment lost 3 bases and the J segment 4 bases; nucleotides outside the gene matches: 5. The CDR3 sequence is CASSLTGGVITEAFF. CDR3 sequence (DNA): TGTGCCAGCAGCTTGACAGGGGGCGTCATCACTGAAGCTTTCTTT.

The CDR3 sequence: CASARQGAYEQYF. Here the CDR3 DNA reads TGTGCCAGCGCCCGACAGGGGGCCTACGAGCAGTACTTC. V is TRBV6-5 and J is TRBJ2-7; 9 bases align to TRBD1. The germline V gene has CDR1 MNHEY and CDR2 SVGAGI. J was trimmed by 2 bases and V by 8 bases; bases with no gene match: 4. There are 13 residues in the CDR3.

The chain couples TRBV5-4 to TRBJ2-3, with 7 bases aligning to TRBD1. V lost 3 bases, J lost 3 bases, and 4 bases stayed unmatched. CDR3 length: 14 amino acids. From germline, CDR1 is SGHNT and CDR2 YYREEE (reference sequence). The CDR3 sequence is CASSYDRATDTQYF. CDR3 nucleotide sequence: TGTGCCAGCAGCTACGACAGGGCAACAGATACGCAGTATTTT. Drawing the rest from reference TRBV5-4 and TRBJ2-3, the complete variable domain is ETGVTQSPTHLIKTRGQQVTLRCSSQSGHNTVSWYQQALGQGPQFIFQYYREEENGRGNFPPRFSGLQFPNYSSELNVNALELDDSALYLCASSYDRATDTQYFGPGTRLTVL.

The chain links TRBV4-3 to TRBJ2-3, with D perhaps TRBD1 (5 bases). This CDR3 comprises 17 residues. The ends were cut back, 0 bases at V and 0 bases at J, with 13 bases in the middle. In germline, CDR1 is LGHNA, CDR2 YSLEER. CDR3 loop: CASSQDGAGYSTDTQYF. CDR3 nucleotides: TGCGCCAGCAGCCAAGATGGGGCAGGGTATAGCACAGATACGCAGTATTTT.

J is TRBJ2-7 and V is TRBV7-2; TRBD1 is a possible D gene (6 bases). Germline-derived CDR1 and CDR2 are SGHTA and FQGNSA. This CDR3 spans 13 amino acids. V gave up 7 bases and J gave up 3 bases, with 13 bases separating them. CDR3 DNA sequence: TGTGCCAGCACCCAAACGGACAGCTACGAGCAGTACTTC. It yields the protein CASTQTDSYEQYF.

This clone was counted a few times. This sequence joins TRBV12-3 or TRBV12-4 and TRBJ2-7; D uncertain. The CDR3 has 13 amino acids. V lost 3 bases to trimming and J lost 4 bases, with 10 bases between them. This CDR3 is CASSLVDLYEQYF. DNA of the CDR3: TGTGCCAGCAGTTTGGTAGACTTATACGAGCAGTACTTC.

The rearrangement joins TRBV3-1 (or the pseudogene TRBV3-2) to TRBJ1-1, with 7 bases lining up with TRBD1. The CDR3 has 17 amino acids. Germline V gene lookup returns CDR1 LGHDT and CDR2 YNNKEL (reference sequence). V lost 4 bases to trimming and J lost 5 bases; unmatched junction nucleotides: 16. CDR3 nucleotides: TGTGCCAGCAGCCGGAGACAGGGAAAACTTCGGGAGACTGAAGCTTTCTTT. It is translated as CASSRRQGKLRETEAFF.

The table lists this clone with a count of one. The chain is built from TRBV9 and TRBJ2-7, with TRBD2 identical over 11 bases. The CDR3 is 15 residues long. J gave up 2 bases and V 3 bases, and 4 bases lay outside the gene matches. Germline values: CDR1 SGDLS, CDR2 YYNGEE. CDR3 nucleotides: TGTGCCAGCAGCGCCGGACTAGCGGGTCCCTACGAGCAGTACTTC. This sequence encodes CASSAGLAGPYEQYF.

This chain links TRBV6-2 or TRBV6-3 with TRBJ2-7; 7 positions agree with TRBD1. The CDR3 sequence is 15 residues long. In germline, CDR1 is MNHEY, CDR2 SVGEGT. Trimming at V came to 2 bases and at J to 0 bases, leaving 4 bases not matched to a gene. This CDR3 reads CASSYRDRDSYEQYF. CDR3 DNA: TGTGCCAGCAGTTACCGAGACAGGGACTCCTACGAGCAGTACTTC.

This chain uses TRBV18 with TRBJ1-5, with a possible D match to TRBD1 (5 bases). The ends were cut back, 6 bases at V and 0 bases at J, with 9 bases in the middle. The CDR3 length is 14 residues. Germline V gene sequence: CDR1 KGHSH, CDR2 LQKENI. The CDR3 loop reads CASSQGVSNQPQHF. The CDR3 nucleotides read TGTGCCAGCTCGCAAGGGGTTAGCAATCAGCCCCAGCATTTT.

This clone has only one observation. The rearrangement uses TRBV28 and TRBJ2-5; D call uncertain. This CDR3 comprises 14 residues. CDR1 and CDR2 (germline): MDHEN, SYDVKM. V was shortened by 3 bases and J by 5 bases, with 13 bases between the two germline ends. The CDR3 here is CASSLRSTPETQYF. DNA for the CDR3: TGTGCCAGCAGTTTGAGGTCCACCCCGGAGACCCAGTACTTC.

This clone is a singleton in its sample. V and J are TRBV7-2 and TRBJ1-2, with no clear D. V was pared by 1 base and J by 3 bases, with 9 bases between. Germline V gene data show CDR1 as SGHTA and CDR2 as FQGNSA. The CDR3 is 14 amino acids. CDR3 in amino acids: CASSLGGRDYGYTF. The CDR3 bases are TGTGCCAGCAGCTTAGGTGGGCGCGACTATGGCTACACCTTC.

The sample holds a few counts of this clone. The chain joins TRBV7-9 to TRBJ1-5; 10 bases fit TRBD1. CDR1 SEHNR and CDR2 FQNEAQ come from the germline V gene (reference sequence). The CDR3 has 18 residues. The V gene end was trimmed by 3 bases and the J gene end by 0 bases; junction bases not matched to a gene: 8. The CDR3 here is CASSFSTGGNNSNQPQHF. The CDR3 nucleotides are TGTGCCAGCAGCTTCTCGACAGGGGGCAATAATAGCAATCAGCCCCAGCATTTT.

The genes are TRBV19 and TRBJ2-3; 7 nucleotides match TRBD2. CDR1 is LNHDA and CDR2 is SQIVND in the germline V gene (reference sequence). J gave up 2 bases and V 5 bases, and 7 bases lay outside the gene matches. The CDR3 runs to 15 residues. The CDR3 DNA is TGTGCCAGTAGTCTGGCGGGGGACCCCACAGATACGCAGTATTTT. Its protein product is CASSLAGDPTDTQYF.

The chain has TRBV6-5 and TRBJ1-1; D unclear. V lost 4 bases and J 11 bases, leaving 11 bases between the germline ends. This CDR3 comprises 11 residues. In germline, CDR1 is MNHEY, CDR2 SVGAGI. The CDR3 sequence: CASSSGREAFF. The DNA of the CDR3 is TGTGCCAGCAGTTCGGGCCGGGAGGCTTTCTTT.